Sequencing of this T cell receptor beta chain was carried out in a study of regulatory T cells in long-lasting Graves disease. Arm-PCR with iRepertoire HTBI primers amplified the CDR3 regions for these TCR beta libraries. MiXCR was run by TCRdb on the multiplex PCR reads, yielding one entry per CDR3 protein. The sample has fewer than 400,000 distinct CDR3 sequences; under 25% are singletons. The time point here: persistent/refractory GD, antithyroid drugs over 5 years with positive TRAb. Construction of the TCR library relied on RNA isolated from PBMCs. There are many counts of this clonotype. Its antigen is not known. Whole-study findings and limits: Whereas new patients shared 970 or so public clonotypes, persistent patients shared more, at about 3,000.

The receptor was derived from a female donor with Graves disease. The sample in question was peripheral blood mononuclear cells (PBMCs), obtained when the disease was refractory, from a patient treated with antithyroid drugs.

The CDR3 nucleotides read TGTGCCATCAGTGACCCAATATTAGGGGAACGCTATGGCTACACCTTC. It specifies CAISDPILGERYGYTF. The chain links TRBV10-3 to TRBJ1-2, with TRBD1 as a possible D gene (5 bases). The V gene's germline CDR1 is ENHRY and CDR2 SYGVKD. CDR3 length: 16 amino acids. V was trimmed by 3 bases and J by 4 bases, leaving 18 bases between them.